These T cell receptor beta chains were read from a single sample in a study of blood T cell repertoires in COVID-19. Assay: immunoSEQ multiplex PCR; the TCRdb copy retains only in-frame clones and omits some. The sample has about 99,000 clones; 80% to 90% are singletons. Sequenced input: peripheral blood. These receptors were taken from a man aged 45-65 years with acute or convalescent COVID-19. Each CDR3 is given with its conserved first and last residue. D genes are given only for firm matches. Rows give clone size only sometimes, using once, few, many, or a class for an expanded clone.

size: .; V: TRBV10-3; J: TRBJ2-3; length: 15; D: .; CDR3: CAISEGLASTDTQYF; DNA: TGTGCCATCAGTGAGGGGCTAGCGAGCACAGATACGCAGTATTTT
size: .; V: TRBV7-2; J: TRBJ2-7; length: 12; D: .; CDR3: CASSSTGYEQYF; DNA: TGTGCCAGCAGCTCCACGGGATACGAGCAGTACTTC
size: .; V: TRBV5-1; J: TRBJ1-2; length: 13; D: .; CDR3: CASSFTGIYGYTF; DNA: TGCGCCAGCAGCTTTACAGGGATCTATGGCTACACCTTC
size: .; V: TRBV27; J: TRBJ1-6; length: 14; D: TRBD1; CDR3: CASSRQGTDSPLHF; DNA: TGTGCCAGCAGTCGACAGGGTACAGATTCACCCCTCCACTTT
size: .; V: TRBV19; J: TRBJ2-1; length: 16; D: TRBD2; CDR3: CASSRRIAGGANEQFF; DNA: TGTGCCAGTAGTAGGAGGATAGCGGGAGGCGCGAATGAGCAGTTCTTC
size: .; V: TRBV5-1; J: TRBJ1-2; length: 13; D: TRBD1; CDR3: CASSQTGADGYTF; DNA: TGCGCCAGCAGCCAGACAGGGGCGGATGGCTACACCTTC
size: .; V: TRBV7-2; J: TRBJ1-2; length: 14; D: .; CDR3: CASSSQTGSYGYTF; DNA: TGTGCCAGCAGCTCCCAGACAGGTTCTTATGGCTACACCTTC
size: .; V: TRBV11-2; J: TRBJ1-1; length: 16; D: TRBD1; CDR3: CASSLDSQGAGTEAFF; DNA: TGTGCCAGCAGCCTTGATTCCCAGGGGGCCGGAACTGAAGCTTTCTTT
size: once; V: TRBV10-1; J: TRBJ1-1; length: 14; D: .; CDR3: CASSESGGWSEAFF; DNA: TGCGCCAGCAGTGAGAGCGGGGGCTGGTCTGAAGCTTTCTTT
size: once; V: TRBV5-1; J: TRBJ2-5; length: 16; D: .; CDR3: CASSIKDIRTQETQYF; DNA: TGCGCCAGCAGCATAAAGGACATTCGAACCCAGGAGACCCAGTACTTC
size: .; V: TRBV5-1; J: TRBJ1-5; length: 13; D: .; CDR3: CASSLAGEEPQHF; DNA: TGCGCCAGCAGCTTGGCCGGTGAGGAGCCCCAGCATTTT
size: .; V: TRBV6-6; J: TRBJ2-7; length: 11; D: .; CDR3: CASSYRDEQYF; DNA: TGTGCCAGCAGTTACCGGGACGAGCAGTACTTC
size: .; V: TRBV5-4; J: TRBJ1-2; length: 14; D: .; CDR3: CASSLVDAPYGYTF; DNA: TGTGCCAGCAGCTTGGTAGATGCGCCTTATGGCTACACCTTC
size: .; V: TRBV3-1/TRBV3-2; J: TRBJ2-7; length: 15; D: TRBD1; CDR3: CASSQVDRGVYEQYF; DNA: TGTGCCAGCAGCCAAGTAGACAGGGGGGTCTACGAGCAGTACTTC
size: .; V: TRBV15; J: TRBJ1-2; length: 13; D: .; CDR3: CATSTGRIYGYTF; DNA: TGTGCCACCAGCACGGGGAGAATCTATGGCTACACCTTC
size: .; V: TRBV18; J: TRBJ2-1; length: 14; D: TRBD2; CDR3: CASSPETGGNEQFF; DNA: TGTGCCAGCTCACCGGAGACGGGGGGCAATGAGCAGTTCTTC
size: .; V: TRBV3-1/TRBV3-2; J: TRBJ2-1; length: 13; D: .; CDR3: CASSQFLVKEQFF; DNA: TGTGCCAGCAGCCAATTCCTAGTCAAGGAGCAGTTCTTC
size: .; V: TRBV19; J: TRBJ2-1; length: 13; D: TRBD2; CDR3: CASSLLAGNEQFF; DNA: TGTGCCAGTAGTCTCCTAGCGGGAAATGAGCAGTTCTTC